This T cell receptor (beta chain) was captured in a study of cytomegalovirus exposure and HLA in healthy donors. Amplification used 60 Vbeta primers and 13 Jbeta primers. TCRdb's copy holds only in-frame clones and misses some; the assay was immunoSEQ multiplex PCR. This table holds about 150,000 clones, roughly four fifths found once. Study-level results: Researchers reportedly found TCR beta sequences accurately predicted most subjects' HLA-A and HLA-B alleles. An analysis was carried out later, and it reportedly showed fewer N-insertions in an Asian-associated ancestry cluster than the roughly 670-donor mean. TCR beta sequences numbering roughly 18,000 were associated with HLA alleles at 0.05 false discovery rate in a later analysis.

There are 16 residues in the CDR3. Germline values: CDR1 LNHDA, CDR2 SQIVND (reference sequence). V was shortened by 6 bases and J by 2 bases, with 19 bases between the two germline ends. In the case of this clone: Its antigen is as yet unknown.

The TCR originated in a male donor in good health and CMV-seronegative. J is TRBJ1-2 and V is TRBV19, with D perhaps TRBD1 (6 bases). Sequenced material: PBMCs. The CDR3 loop is CASSLLRGANNYGYTF. The CDR3 DNA sequence: TGTGCCAGTAGCCTTCTGCGGGGGGCGAACAACTATGGCTACACCTTC. Combining the CDR3 with reference TRBV19 and TRBJ1-2 gives the whole variable domain DGGITQSPKYLFRKEGQNVTLSCEQNLNHDAMYWYRQDPGQGLRLIYYSQIVNDFQKGDIAEGYSVSREKKESFPLTVTSAQKNPTAFYLCASSLLRGANNYGYTFGSGTRLTVV.